This T cell receptor (beta chain) emerged from a study of blood T cell repertoires in COVID-19. The overall study: The United States, Italy and Spain supplied acute and convalescent COVID-19 samples. The cDNA or gDNA used as material had been derived from T cells, B-cell-depleted T cells, or PBMCs.

Trimming stripped 0 bases from V and 6 bases from J, with 13 bases between. CDR1 SGHRS and CDR2 YFSETQ come from the germline V gene. The CDR3 is 14 residues long. The table came from immunoSEQ multiplex PCR; TCRdb's copy has only in-frame clones and leaves some out. The sample carries some 220,000 clones, approximately 85% recorded once. Sequenced input: peripheral blood. This chain uses TRBV5-1 with TRBJ2-7, with D perhaps TRBD1 (5 bases). This receptor was taken from a man aged 50-60 years with acute or convalescent COVID-19. The CDR3 nucleotides are TGCGCCAGCAGCTTGGACGGCAGGGCGGCCGAGCAGTACTTC. Its translation: CASSLDGRAAEQYF.